Listed here is a single TCR beta chain. 5'RACE template switching generated TCR cDNA, adding a universal primer site and UMIs. From the 5' RACE reads, TCRdb called clonotypes with MiXCR, one entry per CDR3 protein. This sample yields 350,000 or so distinct CDR3 sequences, of which approximately 8% are seen a single time; approximately 15% belongs to the top ten. The data were taken from a study of T cells after yellow fever vaccination. The sample was PBMCs, taken about 49 days after the first yellow fever vaccination. The sequence derives from a man between 18 and 35 years old who received the YFV17D yellow fever vaccine.

The CDR3 sequence: CASSLWRNAQETQYF. The DNA for the CDR3 is TGCGCCAGCAGCTTGTGGCGCAATGCCCAAGAGACCCAGTACTTC. The gene calls are TRBV5-1 and TRBJ2-5, with D hard to call. CDR1 and CDR2 from the germline V gene are SGHRS and YFSETQ. The CDR3 runs 15 residues. With 1 base removed from V and 1 base from J, the gap between germline ends came to 11 bases. Full variable domain (remainder filled in from reference TRBV5-1 and TRBJ2-5): KAGVTQTPRYLIKTRGQQVTLSCSPISGHRSVSWYQQTPGQGLQFLFEYFSETQRNKGNFPGRFSGRQFSNSRSEMNVSTLELGDSALYLCASSLWRNAQETQYFGPGTRLLVL.